This TCR beta chain was identified during a study of beta chain features in type 1 diabetes. The purity of all sorted populations exceeded 98%. The study's findings and limits: Across patients, naive, central memory and Treg TCRB repertoires exhibited apparently greater similarity than was observed across healthy donors. A possible short-template PCR bias applies equally to patients and controls. More deletions and fewer insertions at VDJ junctions were seen in type 1 diabetes patients.

On this clone: What it binds is not known.

Isolated RNA was reverse transcribed in full, so expressed TCRB transcripts were sequenced. Profiling relied on immunoSEQ multiplex PCR, and the TCRdb table lists in-frame clones only, not all of them. Here the sample spans roughly 180,000 clones, around an eighth being singletons. Trimming took 3 bases from V and 5 from J; bases not matched to a gene: 1. In germline, CDR1 is SEHNR, CDR2 FQNEAQ (reference sequence). The CDR3 contains 14 residues. The sample taken for sequencing was central memory CD4+ T cells from blood. This receptor was identified in a woman between 18 and 29 years old in good health. V usage is TRBV7-9 and J usage is TRBJ1-4; 9 positions match TRBD1. The CDR3 loop reads CASSFGQGNEKLFF. CDR3 DNA: TGTGCCAGCAGCTTCGGACAGGGGAATGAAAAACTGTTTTTT.